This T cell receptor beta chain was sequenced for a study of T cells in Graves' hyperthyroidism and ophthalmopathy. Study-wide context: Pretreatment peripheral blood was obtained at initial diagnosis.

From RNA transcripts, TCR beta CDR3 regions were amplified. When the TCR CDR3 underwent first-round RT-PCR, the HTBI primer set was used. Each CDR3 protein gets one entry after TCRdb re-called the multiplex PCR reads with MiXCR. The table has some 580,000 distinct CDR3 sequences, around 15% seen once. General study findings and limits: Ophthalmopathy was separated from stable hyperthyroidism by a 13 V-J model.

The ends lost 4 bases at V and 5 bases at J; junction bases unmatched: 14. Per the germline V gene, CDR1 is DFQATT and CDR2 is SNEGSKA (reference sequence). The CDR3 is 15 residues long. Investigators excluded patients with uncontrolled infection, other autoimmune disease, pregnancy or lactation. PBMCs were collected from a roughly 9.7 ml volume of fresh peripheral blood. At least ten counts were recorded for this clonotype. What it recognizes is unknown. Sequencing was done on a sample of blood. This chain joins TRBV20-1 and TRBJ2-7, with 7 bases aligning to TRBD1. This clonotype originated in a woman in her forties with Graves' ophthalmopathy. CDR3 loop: CSATSATGIVDEQYF. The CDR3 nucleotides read TGCAGTGCTACCTCTGCGACAGGGATCGTCGACGAGCAGTACTTC.